The 26 T cell receptor beta chains below come from one sample, sequenced in a study of cytomegalovirus exposure and HLA in healthy donors. This PCR relied on a set of 60 Vbeta primers and 13 Jbeta primers. The protocol was immunoSEQ multiplex PCR, while the TCRdb copy is restricted to in-frame clones and leaves out a portion. The sample includes some 200,000 clones, approximately 85% of them seen just once. The sequenced sample consisted of PBMCs. The receptors come from a girl under 18 in good health and CMV-seropositive.

The chain has TRBV19 and TRBJ2-6, with D possibly TRBD1 on 6 matching bases. Germline CDR1 and CDR2: LNHDA and SQIVND (reference sequence). This CDR3 region has 15 residues. V lost 9 bases and J lost 4, with 16 bases in between. CDR3 loop: CASSLLGAGANVLTF. The CDR3 DNA sequence: TGTGCCAGCAGCCTTTTGGGGGCCGGGGCCAACGTCCTGACTTTC.

The J gene is TRBJ2-3, the V gene TRBV11-3; D is uncertain. Trimming cost V 3 bases and J 6 bases, with 19 bases left between them. Germline V CDR1 and CDR2: SGHNT, YENEEA. The CDR3 contains 16 residues. CDR3 sequence reads: CASSFCPSRRPDTQYF. Here the CDR3 DNA reads TGTGCCAGCAGCTTCTGCCCCTCTAGGCGCCCTGATACGCAGTATTTT.

The chain carries TRBV5-4 and TRBJ2-2, with 9 bases fitting TRBD1. Per the germline V gene, CDR1 is SGHNT and CDR2 is YYREEE (reference sequence). The CDR3 is made up of 17 amino acids. V gave up 4 bases and J gave up 4 bases; unmatched junction bases: 11. CDR3 in DNA: TGTGCCAGCAGCCCGGGGTCGGGACAGGGTGCCACCGGGGAGCTGTTTTTT. Amino acids: CASSPGSGQGATGELFF. Complete variable domain (other parts from reference TRBV5-4 and TRBJ2-2): ETGVTQSPTHLIKTRGQQVTLRCSSQSGHNTVSWYQQALGQGPQFIFQYYREEENGRGNFPPRFSGLQFPNYSSELNVNALELDDSALYLCASSPGSGQGATGELFFGEGSRLTVL.

The chain uses TRBV9 and TRBJ2-2; 12 bases fit TRBD2. Germline V gene sequence: CDR1 SGDLS, CDR2 YYNGEE. This CDR3 is built from 15 residues. V shed 3 bases, J shed 3 bases, and the junction held 0 bases outside the gene matches. CDR3 in DNA: TGTGCCAGCAGCGGACTAGCGGGAGACACCGGGGAGCTGTTTTTT. It specifies CASSGLAGDTGELFF.

CDR3 nucleotides: TGTGCTAGTGGTTCTCCACAGCGGGGGGAAGAAGATACGCAGTATTTT. Translation gives CASGSPQRGEEDTQYF. The rearrangement uses TRBV12-5 and TRBJ2-3; 9 nucleotides line up with TRBD2. CDR3 length: 16 amino acids. Trimming took 4 bases from V and 5 from J; bases not matched to a gene: 10. CDR1 is LGHNT and CDR2 is FRNRAP in the germline V gene.

The rearrangement links TRBV9 to TRBJ2-3; 11 nucleotides match TRBD1. The length of the CDR3 is 15 residues. V lost 3 bases and J lost 5; bases outside the gene matches: 5. Germline V gene lookup returns CDR1 SGDLS and CDR2 YYNGEE. The CDR3 sequence: CASSGRTGGVDTQYF. The CDR3 bases are TGTGCCAGCAGCGGAAGGACAGGGGGCGTAGATACGCAGTATTTT.

The rearrangement links TRBV7-6 to TRBJ2-2; a weak D match, TRBD2 (6 bases). Germline-derived CDR1 and CDR2 are SGHVS and FNYEAQ. Trimming removed 1 base from V and 4 bases from J, with 10 bases in between. The CDR3 consists of 15 residues. DNA for the CDR3: TGTGCCAGCAGCTTAGTAGGGGAGGTCACCGGGGAGCTGTTTTTT. Translated: CASSLVGEVTGELFF.

This clone was seen just once. Here the CDR3 reads CASSFQGGVTDTQYF. The DNA for the CDR3 is TGTGCCAGCAGCTTCCAAGGGGGCGTCACAGATACGCAGTATTTT. This rearrangement joins TRBV5-4 to TRBJ2-3; 7 nucleotides agree with TRBD1. With 2 bases clipped from V and 2 bases from J, the junction kept 5 bases outside the gene matches. This CDR3 spans 15 amino acids. Germline CDR1 reads SGHNT; CDR2 reads YYREEE (reference sequence).

V usage is TRBV14 and J usage is TRBJ2-7; 7 nucleotides match TRBD1. V trimming: 5 bases; J trimming: 3 bases; junction bases outside the gene matches: 10. The CDR3 totals 15 residues. Germline CDR1 reads SGHDN; CDR2 reads FVKESK. The CDR3 region has the DNA TGTGCCAGCAGCGACAGGACAGGCCCTTTCTACGAGCAGTACTTC. Protein sequence: CASSDRTGPFYEQYF.

This clone was recorded a few times. The chain has TRBV5-1 and TRBJ1-1; D remains unclear. Trimming removed 9 bases at V and 9 bases at J, with 21 bases between. Germline CDR1 reads SGHRS; CDR2 reads YFSETQ. There are 13 residues in the CDR3. As DNA, the CDR3 is TGCGCCAACGGGGAGGTTGGCGGCGGAAAAGCTTTCTTT. Protein product: CANGEVGGGKAFF.

The rearrangement links TRBV25-1 to TRBJ2-7; 8 bases align to TRBD1. The CDR3 totals 13 residues. From germline, CDR1 is MGHDK and CDR2 SYGVNS. After removal of 4 bases from V and 6 bases from J, the junction contained 5 bases not matched to a gene. CDR3 DNA sequence: TGTGCCAGCAGTGCGACAGGGGCTTCCGAGCAGTACTTC. Translation gives CASSATGASEQYF.

The rearrangement joins TRBV5-4 to TRBJ2-3; possibly TRBD1 for D (6 bases). Germline V gives CDR1 SGHNT, CDR2 YYREEE (reference sequence). V was cut by 0 bases and J by 6 bases, with 17 bases left in between. The CDR3 totals 16 residues. The CDR3 loop is CASSLEKGGRSDTQYF. CDR3 nucleotides: TGTGCCAGCAGCTTGGAAAAAGGGGGTCGGTCCGATACGCAGTATTTT.

This rearrangement joins TRBV15 to TRBJ1-6; a weak D match, TRBD1 (5 bases). Germline lookup yields CDR1 LNHNV and CDR2 YYDKDF (reference sequence). The CDR3 covers 15 residues. V gave up 3 bases and J gave up 2 bases, with 8 bases separating them. The CDR3 here is CATSRPDTYNSPLHF. The CDR3 coding sequence is TGTGCCACCAGCAGGCCGGACACCTATAATTCACCCCTCCACTTT.

V gene TRBV14 combines with J gene TRBJ1-1, with 10 bases identical to TRBD1. The CDR3 has 16 residues. The germline V gene encodes CDR1 SGHDN and CDR2 FVKESK. The V gene end was trimmed by 3 bases and the J gene end by 4 bases; junction bases not matched to a gene: 8. This CDR3 reads CASSQGQGSRGTEAFF. The CDR3 coding sequence is TGTGCCAGCAGCCAGGGACAGGGGTCTCGTGGCACTGAAGCTTTCTTT.

The chain has TRBV6-5 and TRBJ1-4; unclear D gene. From germline, CDR1 is MNHEY and CDR2 SVGAGI. This CDR3 is 14 amino acids long. Trimming pared 5 bases from V and 5 bases from J, leaving 12 bases between. CDR3 coding DNA: TGTGCCAGCAGTGCAGAACAGACCAATGAAAAACTGTTTTTT. Protein sequence: CASSAEQTNEKLFF.

The chain recombines TRBV27 with TRBJ2-2, with a weak D call TRBD2 (7 bases). The germline CDR1 and CDR2 sequences are MNHEY and SMNVEV (reference sequence). This CDR3 is built from 20 residues. Trimming removed 3 bases at V and 0 bases at J, with 23 bases between. Written as DNA, the CDR3 is TGTGCCAGCAGTTTCCGGGGGAGGGGGGGATTCCCCGCGAACACCGGGGAGCTGTTTTTT. Translating it yields CASSFRGRGGFPANTGELFF.

The chain has TRBV11-3 and TRBJ2-7, with 8 nucleotides matching TRBD1. J was trimmed by 1 base and V by 5 bases; bases with no gene match: 7. Germline V lookup: CDR1 SGHNT, CDR2 YENEEA. The CDR3 has 15 amino acids. The CDR3 DNA reads as TGTGCCAGCAGCCTTGGCGGGGACAGGTCCTACGAGCAGTACTTC. It codes for CASSLGGDRSYEQYF.

The chain has TRBV12-5 and TRBJ2-7, with 7 positions matching TRBD2. Germline V gene sequence: CDR1 LGHNT, CDR2 FRNRAP. The CDR3 consists of 13 residues. Unmatched junction bases numbered 4, after V lost 4 bases and J lost 4 bases. The chain's CDR3 is CASGSREGYEQYF. CDR3 nucleotide sequence: TGTGCTAGTGGTTCCAGGGAGGGGTACGAGCAGTACTTC.

The chain employs TRBV5-4 and TRBJ2-7, with D possibly TRBD1 on 5 matching bases. Trimming took 0 bases from V and 2 from J, leaving 9 bases between them. CDR1 and CDR2 from the germline V gene are SGHNT and YYREEE (reference sequence). This CDR3 comprises 14 residues. The CDR3 region is CASSLGRATYEQYF. CDR3 bases: TGTGCCAGCAGCTTGGGCAGGGCGACCTACGAGCAGTACTTC.

This clone was counted once. The V gene is TRBV6-6, the J gene TRBJ2-3, with D possibly matching TRBD2 (6 bases). Germline CDR1 and CDR2: MNHNY and SVGAGI (reference sequence). Trimming stripped 2 bases from V and 0 bases from J, with 12 bases between. This CDR3 has 16 residues. CDR3 amino acids: CASSYPLRGSTDTQYF. The CDR3 region has the DNA TGTGCCAGCAGTTACCCCCTCCGGGGGAGCACAGATACGCAGTATTTT.

This chain links TRBV30 with TRBJ2-7, with TRBD1 matching over 10 bases. Germline V gives CDR1 GTSNPN, CDR2 SVGIG (reference sequence). The CDR3 loop spans 12 amino acids. This chain's CDR3 is CASDRGLYEQYF. The CDR3 nucleotides read TGTGCATCAGACAGGGGGCTGTACGAGCAGTACTTC.

This chain joins TRBV5-1 and TRBJ2-3, with D possibly TRBD1 on 5 matching bases. Trimming took off 6 bases at V and 8 bases at J, with 19 bases between the two ends. Germline CDR1 and CDR2: SGHRS and YFSETQ. CDR3 size: 14 residues. The CDR3 sequence: CASTLLPTEATQYF. The CDR3 DNA sequence: TGCGCCAGCACCCTACTACCGACAGAAGCTACGCAGTATTTT.

Written as DNA, the CDR3 is TGCAGCGTTGGTACAGCCTTAGGCACTGAAGCTTTCTTT. Translating gives CSVGTALGTEAFF. The chain combines TRBV29-1 with TRBJ1-1; no reliable D call. The germline V and J ends were trimmed by 4 bases and 4 bases, with 13 bases remaining between them. The germline V gene encodes CDR1 SQVTM and CDR2 ANQGSEA. This CDR3 is 13 amino acids long.

The gene calls are TRBV9 and TRBJ2-7, with D possibly being TRBD2 (7 bases). The V end lost 3 bases, the J end lost 5 bases, and 21 bases lay between the germline ends. The CDR3 length is 16 residues. Germline CDR1 SGDLS, CDR2 YYNGEE. The CDR3 reads CASSEGEGLVRHEQYF. CDR3 in DNA: TGTGCCAGCAGCGAGGGGGAGGGTTTGGTTCGCCACGAGCAGTACTTC. Supplemented by reference TRBV9 and TRBJ2-7, the full variable domain reads DSGVTQTPKHLITATGQRVTLRCSPRSGDLSVYWYQQSLDQGLQFLIQYYNGEERAKGNILERFSAQQFPDLHSELNLSSLELGDSALYFCASSEGEGLVRHEQYFGPGTRLTVT.

In its sample, this clone was seen a few times. V and J are TRBV19 and TRBJ1-6; D call uncertain. This CDR3 comprises 14 residues. V was shortened by 3 bases and J by 10 bases, with 13 bases between the two germline ends. CDR1 and CDR2 (germline): LNHDA, SQIVND (reference sequence). The CDR3, as DNA: TGTGCCAGTAGTATTTCCGATTCGGGGTCACCCCTCCACTTT. Translation gives CASSISDSGSPLHF.

The V and J genes are TRBV2 and TRBJ1-4; D may be TRBD1 (5 bases). Per the germline V gene, CDR1 is SNHLY and CDR2 is FYNNEI. Trimming stripped 7 bases from V and 1 base from J, with 7 bases between. The CDR3 covers 13 residues. CDR3 nucleotide sequence: TGTGCCAGCACAGGGCGAACTAATGAAAAACTGTTTTTT. Encoded protein: CASTGRTNEKLFF.